This entry lists 8 T cell receptor beta chains sequenced from one sample in a study of breast tumors, draining lymph nodes, adjacent tissues (dated by TCRdb to between 2015 and 2016). The axillary draining lymph nodes of breast cancer patients were the source of the lymph node samples. The library was generated by multiplex PCR. The sequencer listed for this sample is Illumina HiSeq 2000. TCRdb passed the public sequencing reads through fastp at Q25 and MiXCR, retaining productive beta sequences. Each CDR3 protein appears once, grouped with its most common genes and DNA. Present in this sample are about 120,000 distinct CDR3 sequences, 20% of which were seen just once. The top ten constitute roughly 4% of the sample. The sample was axillary lymph node tissue. These receptors all stem from a female donor with breast cancer. Some clones in this sample may be carry-over from other donors' samples.

This clonotype has a count of ten or more. The rearrangement uses TRBV29-1 and TRBJ2-7, with 8 bases that match TRBD1. The CDR3 totals 12 residues. Germline CDR1 is SQVTM and CDR2 is ANQGSEA. CDR3 in DNA: TGCAGAGCGACAGGGGTGGGAAACGAGCAGTACTTC. Translated: CRATGVGNEQYF.

This chain uses TRBV5-1 with TRBJ1-1; 9 nucleotides match TRBD1. From germline, CDR1 is SGHRS and CDR2 YFSETQ. J lost 4 bases, V lost 7 bases, and 11 bases had no gene match. This CDR3 has 15 residues. The CDR3 DNA reads as TGCGCCAGCGAGGCTTGGGGACAGGGTAGCACTGAAGCTTTCTTT. Amino acid sequence: CASEAWGQGSTEAFF.

This clonotype came up many times. This chain links TRBV7-3 with TRBJ2-2, with D uncertain. V was cut by 5 bases and J by 6 bases, with 7 bases left in between. Germline CDR1 and CDR2: SGHTA and FQGTGA. The CDR3 runs to 12 residues. The CDR3 region has the DNA TGTGCCAGCAGCCTACGCCCCGGGGAGCTGTTTTTT. This translates into CASSLRPGELFF.

This clonotype was seen at least ten times. The gene calls are TRBV2 and TRBJ2-7; TRBD2 matches 7 bases. Germline lookup yields CDR1 SNHLY and CDR2 FYNNEI. The CDR3 runs 13 residues. The V segment lost 4 bases and the J segment 4 bases; nucleotides outside the gene matches: 4. CDR3 in amino acids: CASSVELAYEQYF. CDR3 in DNA: TGTGCCAGCAGTGTAGAACTAGCGTACGAGCAGTACTTC.

This clonotype has a count of ten or more. CDR3 sequence reads: CASSEGTVAQYF. CDR3 nucleotides: TGTGCCAGCAGCGAAGGGACAGTCGCGCAGTATTTT. The V gene is TRBV11-2, the J gene TRBJ2-3; 7 bases are shared with TRBD1. This CDR3 has 12 residues. The germline V gene encodes CDR1 SGHAT and CDR2 FQNNGV. J lost 10 bases, V lost 5 bases, and 6 bases had no gene match.

This clonotype was observed at least ten times. This chain connects TRBV5-5 to TRBJ1-5; TRBD1 matches 7 bases. Trimming at V came to 0 bases and at J to 4 bases, leaving 4 bases not matched to a gene. Germline V CDR1 and CDR2: SGHKS, YYEKEE (reference sequence). This CDR3 is 15 amino acids long. CDR3 amino acids: CASSLAGTANQPQHF. The CDR3 DNA follows: TGTGCCAGCAGCTTGGCCGGGACAGCAAATCAGCCCCAGCATTTT.

This clonotype was seen at least ten times. This chain uses TRBV18 with TRBJ2-5, with TRBD2 matching 11 bases. V was clipped by 5 bases and J by 5 bases; unmatched bases: 7. This CDR3 has 15 amino acids. Looked up from germline, CDR1 is KGHSH and CDR2 is LQKENI. CDR3: CASSSLAGAWETQYF. CDR3 bases: TGTGCCAGCTCATCACTAGCGGGGGCCTGGGAGACCCAGTACTTC.

This clonotype was counted ten times or more. The chain couples TRBV20-1 to TRBJ2-7, with D possibly being TRBD1 (5 bases). Germline CDR1 and CDR2: DFQATT and SNEGSKA (reference sequence). This CDR3 has 14 residues. Deletions cut 5 bases from V and 1 base from J, with 15 bases between. The CDR3 coding sequence is TGCAGTGCTTATCAGGGTTTTGGATCCTACGAGCAGTACTTC. This sequence encodes CSAYQGFGSYEQYF.